The next 27 T cell receptor beta chains were all read from a single sample in a study of T cell responses to AZD1222 COVID-19 vaccine. Measured with immunoSEQ multiplex PCR; TCRdb has only the in-frame clones, and not every one. The sample carries about 97,000 clones, 84% recorded once. Source: peripheral blood, taken on day 0 of AZD1222 vaccination. These receptors all stem from an adult in good health.

This chain links TRBV3-1 (or the pseudogene TRBV3-2) with TRBJ1-2; 7 bases line up with TRBD1. Germline CDR1 reads LGHDT; CDR2 reads YNNKEL (reference sequence). The length of the CDR3 is 15 residues. V was clipped by 0 bases and J by 6 bases; unmatched bases: 7. CDR3 bases: TGTGCCAGCAGCCAAGATTCGGGGACAGAGAATGGCTACACCTTC. It specifies CASSQDSGTENGYTF.

The chain recombines TRBV11-3 with TRBJ1-1; D perhaps matches TRBD1 (6 bases). The ends were cut back, 4 bases at V and 7 bases at J, with 16 bases in the middle. Germline loops: CDR1 SGHNT, CDR2 YENEEA. The CDR3 is made up of 14 amino acids. CDR3: CASSYQGPDSEAFF. Here the CDR3 DNA reads TGTGCCAGCAGCTACCAGGGGCCGGACAGTGAAGCTTTCTTT.

The V call is TRBV7-2, the J call TRBJ1-1, with D unresolved. Germline V gene lookup returns CDR1 SGHTA and CDR2 FQGNSA. V lost 1 base and J lost 0, with 9 bases in between. There are 15 residues in the CDR3. This CDR3 is CASSLVQNLNTEAFF. Here the CDR3 DNA reads TGTGCCAGCAGCTTAGTTCAAAACCTGAACACTGAAGCTTTCTTT.

This clone has a single count. In nucleotides, the CDR3 is TGCGCCAGCAGCTTGCCCCGGGTGGATACGCAGTATTTT. It encodes CASSLPRVDTQYF. The chain employs TRBV5-1 and TRBJ2-3; D not resolved. Between the trimmed V and J ends, which lost 1 base and 6 bases, there was a span of 9 bases. Looked up from germline, CDR1 is SGHRS and CDR2 is YFSETQ. The CDR3 totals 13 residues.

This clone was recorded once. The V gene is TRBV25-1, the J gene TRBJ2-3; D might be TRBD2 (6 bases). V lost 2 bases to trimming and J lost 1 base, with 16 bases between them. Looked up from germline, CDR1 is MGHDK and CDR2 is SYGVNS. The CDR3 is 17 residues long. The CDR3 loop is CASSETLSRGRTDTQYF. Written as DNA, the CDR3 is TGTGCCAGCAGTGAAACACTTTCGCGGGGACGCACAGATACGCAGTATTTT.

The genes are TRBV5-1 and TRBJ2-2, with D perhaps matching TRBD1 (6 bases). Germline lookup yields CDR1 SGHRS and CDR2 YFSETQ. The ends were cut back, 1 base at V and 6 bases at J, with 13 bases in the middle. The CDR3 covers 15 residues. The CDR3 DNA reads as TGCGCCAGCAGCTTGTCGACAGGTTTATCCGGGGAGCTGTTTTTT. Amino acids: CASSLSTGLSGELFF.

The chain is built from TRBV30 and TRBJ1-2; TRBD1 might be the D (6 bases). The CDR3 consists of 14 residues. CDR1 GTSNPN and CDR2 SVGIG come from the germline V gene (reference sequence). V dropped 2 bases and J dropped 4 bases, with 14 bases sitting between them. The CDR3 here is CAWSRRGSLYGYTF. CDR3 DNA: TGTGCCTGGAGTCGAAGGGGGAGCCTCTATGGCTACACCTTC.

This clone is a singleton in its sample. The chain couples TRBV18 to TRBJ1-4, with D hard to call. CDR3 length: 13 residues. Trimming cost V 4 bases and J 5 bases, with 8 bases left between them. Germline CDR1 KGHSH, CDR2 LQKENI. This chain's CDR3 is CASSRTPNEKLFF. As DNA, the CDR3 is TGTGCCAGCTCACGAACCCCCAATGAAAAACTGTTTTTT.

Regarding this clone: The same CDR3 arises from other DNA sequences in this sample as well. J is TRBJ1-2 and V is TRBV6-1, with D possibly being TRBD1 (5 bases). This CDR3 has 15 residues. The germline gives CDR1 MNHNS, CDR2 SASEGT. V was cut by 2 bases and J by 0 bases, with 10 bases left in between. CDR3 coding DNA: TGTGCCAGCAGTGAACGGGGGGGAGCTAACTATGGCTACACCTTC. It yields the protein CASSERGGANYGYTF.

This clone has more than one count but fewer than ten. CDR3 region: CASSEAEAGELFF. The CDR3 nucleotides are TGTGCCAGCAGTGAGGCAGAGGCCGGGGAGCTGTTTTTT. The J gene is TRBJ2-2, the V gene TRBV25-1; D unresolved. Trimming pared 3 bases from V and 6 bases from J, leaving 8 bases between. The CDR3 sequence is 13 residues long. The germline CDR1 and CDR2 sequences are MGHDK and SYGVNS.

The chain has TRBV6-5 and TRBJ2-1; D remains unclear. The CDR3 runs 12 residues. The germline CDR1 and CDR2 sequences are MNHEY and SVGAGI. V was shortened by 5 bases and J by 5 bases, with 7 bases between the two germline ends. This CDR3 reads CASSLYNNEQFF. The CDR3 DNA reads as TGTGCCAGCAGTCTCTACAACAATGAGCAGTTCTTC.

V and J are TRBV9 and TRBJ1-5, with D uncertain. V dropped 0 bases and J dropped 3 bases, with 10 bases sitting between them. This CDR3 is built from 15 residues. CDR1 and CDR2 (germline): SGDLS, YYNGEE. This CDR3 is CASSVAGYYNQPQHF. The CDR3 DNA follows: TGTGCCAGCAGCGTAGCTGGCTACTACAATCAGCCCCAGCATTTT.

V is TRBV6-5 and J is TRBJ1-3; D is possibly TRBD1 (6 bases). The V end lost 4 bases, the J end lost 14 bases, and 15 bases lay between the germline ends. The CDR3 totals 12 residues. The V gene's germline CDR1 is MNHEY and CDR2 SVGAGI. DNA for the CDR3: TGTGCCAGCAGTTGGGACAAGGGTGAGGTATATTTT. Its protein product is CASSWDKGEVYF.

The chain is built from TRBV6-1 and TRBJ2-3; tentatively, D is TRBD1 (6 bases). The V gene's germline CDR1 is MNHNS and CDR2 SASEGT. The CDR3 covers 15 residues. V was pared by 3 bases and J by 0 bases, with 10 bases between. CDR3 coding DNA: TGTGCCAGCAGTGATCGACAGGATAGCACAGATACGCAGTATTTT. Encoded protein: CASSDRQDSTDTQYF.

In the case of this clone: A junction end diverges from the germline sequence, so it may reflect a read error. This rearrangement joins TRBV3-1 (or the pseudogene TRBV3-2) to TRBJ2-4, with D perhaps matching TRBD1 (6 bases). CDR1 is LGHDT and CDR2 is YNNKEL in the germline V gene (reference sequence). The CDR3 spans 11 residues. The CDR3 nucleotides read TGTGCCAGCACCGAGCCTGGGACATCGGACTTC. Translating gives CASTEPGTSDF.

The V and J genes are TRBV9 and TRBJ1-1; tentative D call: TRBD1 (6 bases). V gave up 0 bases and J gave up 2 bases, with 8 bases separating them. This CDR3 comprises 14 residues. Germline V CDR1 and CDR2: SGDLS, YYNGEE. The CDR3 DNA is TGTGCCAGCAGCGTAGGGACAGTTAACACTGAAGCTTTCTTT. Residues: CASSVGTVNTEAFF.

The V gene is TRBV7-2, the J gene TRBJ1-2; no definite D call. The V end lost 5 bases, the J end lost 2 bases, and 9 bases lay between the germline ends. The length of the CDR3 is 13 residues. Germline V lookup: CDR1 SGHTA, CDR2 FQGNSA. This chain's CDR3 is CASSIRKNYGYTF. In DNA, the CDR3 is TGTGCCAGCAGCATCCGGAAAAACTATGGCTACACCTTC. The whole variable domain, filled in from reference TRBV7-2 and TRBJ1-2, reads GAGVSQSPSNKVTEKGKDVELRCDPISGHTALYWYRQSLGQGLEFLIYFQGNSAPDKSGLPSDRFSAERTGGSVSTLTIQRTQQEDSAVYLCASSIRKNYGYTFGSGTRLTVV.

The CDR3 DNA reads TGTGCCATCAGTGGGGGGGTAGGGGGAAACACTGAAGCTTTCTTT. Its translation is CAISGGVGGNTEAFF. This sequence joins TRBV10-3 and TRBJ1-1; perhaps TRBD1 as D (6 bases). Germline-derived CDR1 and CDR2 are ENHRY and SYGVKD. Trimming left V 4 bases short and J 2 bases short, with 14 bases between. The length of the CDR3 is 15 residues.

The rearrangement joins TRBV27 to TRBJ1-4; possibly TRBD1 for D (6 bases). The germline V and J ends were trimmed by 5 bases and 4 bases, with 14 bases remaining between them. In germline, CDR1 is MNHEY, CDR2 SMNVEV (reference sequence). The CDR3 runs to 15 residues. The CDR3 region is CASSTQGRGNEKLFF. The CDR3 DNA reads TGTGCCAGCAGTACCCAGGGGCGGGGTAATGAAAAACTGTTTTTT.

V gene TRBV20-1 combines with J gene TRBJ1-4; no definite D call. V was shortened by 4 bases and J by 10 bases, with 19 bases between the two germline ends. The V gene's germline CDR1 is DFQATT and CDR2 SNEGSKA (reference sequence). The CDR3 is 14 residues long. The CDR3 here is CSANEDHLGGKLFF. The DNA for the CDR3 is TGCAGTGCTAATGAGGACCACCTCGGCGGAAAACTGTTTTTT.

The CDR3 loop reads CASSPGTTANYGYTF. The CDR3 DNA reads TGTGCCAGCTCACCGGGGACAACCGCTAACTATGGCTACACCTTC. The rearrangement uses TRBV18 and TRBJ1-2, with D possibly matching TRBD1 (6 bases). CDR3 size: 15 residues. Germline V gives CDR1 KGHSH, CDR2 LQKENI. V was clipped by 3 bases and J by 0 bases, with 11 bases between them.

This chain joins TRBV5-1 and TRBJ2-2; tentative D call: TRBD2 (5 bases). The germline V gene has CDR1 SGHRS and CDR2 YFSETQ. CDR3 length: 13 residues. V lost 3 bases to trimming and J lost 5 bases, with 8 bases between them. The CDR3 nucleotides read TGCGCCAGCAGCTACGGGGAAACCGGGGAGCTGTTTTTT. Amino acids: CASSYGETGELFF.

The chain recombines TRBV3-1 (or the pseudogene TRBV3-2) with TRBJ1-3; D may be TRBD1 (6 bases). Looked up from germline, CDR1 is LGHDT and CDR2 is YNNKEL (reference sequence). This CDR3 is 15 amino acids long. The germline V and J ends were trimmed by 2 bases and 6 bases, with 14 bases remaining between them. In DNA form, the CDR3 reads TGTGCCAGCAGCCAACCTACAGGGTTTGCAAACACCATATATTTT. As protein: CASSQPTGFANTIYF.

This chain links TRBV2 with TRBJ2-1; 8 bases agree with TRBD2. Germline V gene lookup returns CDR1 SNHLY and CDR2 FYNNEI. The CDR3 length is 14 residues. Losses at the gene ends were 5 bases for V and 5 bases for J; bases not matched to a gene: 5. The CDR3 loop reads CASSQREWNNEQFF. CDR3 nucleotides: TGTGCCAGCAGTCAGCGGGAGTGGAACAATGAGCAGTTCTTC.

The chain is built from TRBV5-1 and TRBJ2-6; TRBD1 matches at 11 bases. The V gene end was trimmed by 5 bases and the J gene end by 3 bases; junction bases not matched to a gene: 13. The CDR3 contains 19 residues. The germline V gene has CDR1 SGHRS and CDR2 YFSETQ. The CDR3 DNA is TGCGCCAGCAGGCTAACCGGACAGGGGGCGGTAAGTGGGGCCAACGTCCTGACTTTC. It translates to CASRLTGQGAVSGANVLTF. Supplemented by reference TRBV5-1 and TRBJ2-6, the full variable domain reads KAGVTQTPRYLIKTRGQQVTLSCSPISGHRSVSWYQQTPGQGLQFLFEYFSETQRNKGNFPGRFSGRQFSNSRSEMNVSTLELGDSALYLCASRLTGQGAVSGANVLTFGAGSRLTVL.

V is TRBV6-5 and J is TRBJ1-2; TRBD1 matches at 7 bases. Germline lookup yields CDR1 MNHEY and CDR2 SVGAGI. The J segment lost 0 bases and the V segment lost 1 base, leaving 2 bases of the junction unmatched. This CDR3 contains 15 residues. CDR3 bases: TGTGCCAGCAGTTACTATCAGGGGGCTAACTATGGCTACACCTTC. The encoded protein is CASSYYQGANYGYTF.

This chain connects TRBV29-1 to TRBJ1-2; 9 bases fit TRBD1. This CDR3 spans 19 amino acids. Germline V CDR1 and CDR2: SQVTM, ANQGSEA. J lost 0 bases, V lost 4 bases, and 18 bases had no gene match. CDR3 DNA sequence: TGCAGCGTTGTGATAAGGACAGGGGCGGTCTGGGGAGCTAACTATGGCTACACCTTC. Translated, it gives CSVVIRTGAVWGANYGYTF.